Following are 7 T cell receptor beta chains from one sample sequenced in a study of T cells after yellow fever vaccination. One entry per CDR3 protein results from TCRdb running MiXCR on the 5' RACE reads. The table has hundreds of thousands of distinct CDR3 sequences, around 3.6% seen once. The sample was PBMCs, taken on the day of the yellow fever booster vaccination. The receptors were sampled from a young man who received the YFV17D yellow fever vaccine.

In its sample, this clonotype was seen a few times. V gene TRBV2 combines with J gene TRBJ2-7, with D unresolved. Trimming shortened V by 5 bases and J by 0 bases, and 8 bases separated the two germline ends. CDR1 SNHLY and CDR2 FYNNEI come from the germline V gene. The CDR3 length is 13 residues. CDR3 DNA: TGTGCCAGCAGTTGGGTCCCCTCCTACGAGCAGTACTTC. Amino acid sequence: CASSWVPSYEQYF.

This clonotype came up many times. The V call is TRBV3-1, the J call TRBJ1-2, with D possibly TRBD1 on 6 matching bases. This CDR3 has 12 amino acids. V was pared by 3 bases and J by 8 bases, with 10 bases between. CDR1 and CDR2 from the germline V gene are LGHDT and YNNKEL (reference sequence). CDR3 DNA: TGTGCCAGCAGCCATCCAGGGGAAGGCTACACCTTC. Protein: CASSHPGEGYTF.

The sample holds many counts of this clonotype. CDR3 residues: CASSLILGPQHF. As DNA, the CDR3 is TGTGCCAGCAGTTTAATCTTGGGGCCCCAGCATTTT. This chain joins TRBV28 and TRBJ1-5; D gene unclear. Trimming took 2 bases from V and 9 from J, leaving 8 bases between them. CDR1 and CDR2 from the germline V gene are MDHEN and SYDVKM. The CDR3 length is 12 residues.

The CDR3: CASSLASSGYNEQFF. CDR3 in DNA: TGCGCCAGCAGCTTGGCATCTAGCGGATACAATGAGCAGTTCTTC. This sequence joins TRBV5-1 and TRBJ2-1; TRBD2 matches at 7 bases. J was trimmed by 4 bases and V by 0 bases; bases with no gene match: 4. Germline V CDR1 and CDR2: SGHRS, YFSETQ. The CDR3 runs 15 residues.

This clonotype was observed a few times. This chain joins TRBV4-2 and TRBJ2-5; TRBD1 matches at 10 bases. V shed 1 base and J 0 bases; nucleotides not matched to a gene: 8. Germline CDR1 and CDR2: LGHNA and YNFKEQ. This CDR3 spans 18 amino acids. CDR3 loop: CASSQGGAGQGYQETQYF. In DNA, the CDR3 is TGTGCCAGCAGCCAAGGAGGTGCGGGACAGGGGTACCAAGAGACCCAGTACTTC.

There are many counts of this clonotype. The chain couples TRBV29-1 to TRBJ1-1, with TRBD1 as a possible D gene (5 bases). From germline, CDR1 is SQVTM and CDR2 ANQGSEA. The CDR3 totals 12 residues. V was cut by 5 bases and J by 1 base, with 8 bases left in between. CDR3 nucleotide sequence: TGCAGCGTTCACGGACAGAACACTGAAGCTTTCTTT. It is translated as CSVHGQNTEAFF.

The sample holds a few counts of this clonotype. The rearrangement links TRBV6-5 to TRBJ1-4; D ambiguous. This CDR3 has 15 residues. Per germline, CDR1 MNHEY and CDR2 SVGAGI. Deletions cut 0 bases from V and 7 bases from J, with 12 bases between. CDR3 residues: CASSYSRDRTEKLFF. The CDR3 DNA reads TGTGCCAGCAGTTACTCGCGGGATAGGACTGAAAAACTGTTTTTT.